This T cell receptor (beta chain) is drawn from a study of blood T cell repertoires in COVID-19. Across the whole study: PBMCs, B-cell-depleted T cells, or T cells were the source of the cDNA or gDNA that made up the material.

Germline CDR1 and CDR2: LNHNV and YYDKDF (reference sequence). Between the trimmed V and J ends, which lost 1 base and 5 bases, there was a span of 14 bases. CDR3 length equals 15 residues. Source study methods: Reference gene primer amplification yielded estimated nucleated cell counts. Assay: immunoSEQ multiplex PCR; the TCRdb copy retains only in-frame clones and omits some. V, J and clone size derive from that table, while D and trimming were established from the DNA sequence. This table has about 120,000 clones, 85% appearing once. This chain links TRBV15 with TRBJ1-2; D possibly corresponds to TRBD1 (5 bases). This receptor was identified in a man at least 80 years old with active or convalescent COVID-19. Sequences were obtained from peripheral blood. The CDR3 spells CATSRAGQGGYGYTF. The CDR3 DNA sequence: TGTGCCACCAGCAGAGCCGGTCAGGGTGGATATGGCTACACCTTC.